This T cell receptor beta chain was recorded in a study of T cell responses to AZD1222 COVID-19 vaccine. Overall study: Analysis merged second doses at about 4 or about 12 weeks. Study conclusions and caveats: Repertoires were sampled only after the peak T cell response. Females outnumbered males among donors, who were mostly white British; clonal diversity was possibly underestimated.

V lost 7 bases, J lost 2 bases, and 5 bases lay in between. Germline lookup yields CDR1 SNHLY and CDR2 FYNNEI. This CDR3 spans 12 amino acids. Notes on this clone: Its target is not known.

The table came from immunoSEQ multiplex PCR; TCRdb's copy has only in-frame clones and leaves some out. This sample yields approximately 110,000 clones, of which around 85% are seen a single time; about 6% belongs to the top ten. This TCR came from an adult in good health. This specimen consisted of peripheral blood, obtained on day 0 of AZD1222 vaccination. The J gene is TRBJ2-2, the V gene TRBV2, with D uncertain. The CDR3 sequence: CASTGNTGELFF. For the CDR3, the DNA is TGTGCCAGCACCGGTAACACCGGGGAGCTGTTTTTT. Looking up the rest from reference TRBV2 and TRBJ2-2 gives the full variable domain: EPEVTQTPSHQVTQMGQEVILRCVPISNHLYFYWYRQILGQKVEFLVSFYNNEISEKSEIFDDQFSVERPDGSNFTLKIRSTKLEDSAMYFCASTGNTGELFFGEGSRLTVL.